These 14 T cell receptor beta chains came from one sample sequenced in a study of T cells in Graves' hyperthyroidism and ophthalmopathy. Amplification targeted TCR beta CDR3 regions from RNA transcripts. A first-round RT-PCR of the TCR CDR3 used the HTBI primer set. TCRdb reanalysed the multiplex PCR reads using MiXCR and keeps one entry per CDR3 protein. Seen here are roughly 500,000 distinct CDR3 sequences, about 43% observed once, and the top ten hold around 20%. The sample consisted of peripheral blood or thyroid tissue (not recorded which). Source of these receptors: an adult woman with Graves' disease, either hyperthyroidism or ophthalmopathy (not recorded which).

A word on this clonotype: In this CDR3 the conserved last residue, phenylalanine or tryptophan, is missing, so a read error is likely. The chain links TRBV9 to TRBJ2-5; no clear D. This CDR3 region has 14 residues. Germline V gives CDR1 SGDLS, CDR2 YYNGEE. Trimming cost V 0 bases and J 0 bases, with 6 bases left between them. In DNA form, the CDR3 reads TGTGCCAGCAGCGTAGCGGGTAACCAAGAGACCCAGTACTTA. Its translation is CASSVAGNQETQYL.

This clonotype was detected many times. The rearrangement joins TRBV5-1 to TRBJ2-7, with 8 bases matching TRBD1. The V and J ends lost 4 bases and 2 bases, in that order; junction bases with no gene match: 26. This CDR3 is built from 21 residues. CDR1 and CDR2 from the germline V gene are SGHRS and YFSETQ. The CDR3 DNA reads TGCGCCAGCAGCGTAAACTGGCCCGGGACAGGTCGCGTTGGGGCAGCCTACGAGCAGTACTTC. It specifies CASSVNWPGTGRVGAAYEQYF.

The chain is built from TRBV29-1 and TRBJ2-5; 9 nucleotides agree with TRBD2. Germline assignment: CDR1 SQVTM and CDR2 ANQGSEA. The CDR3 totals 14 residues. The trim removed 1 base at V and 2 bases at J, leaving 2 bases unmatched. CDR3 nucleotide sequence: TGCAGCGTTGAAGTGAGCGGGGGGCAAGAGACCCAGTACTTC. Its protein is CSVEVSGGQETQYF.

There are a few counts of this clonotype. The rearrangement links TRBV4-2 to TRBJ2-2; weak D call: TRBD1 (6 bases). The germline gives CDR1 LGHNA, CDR2 YNFKEQ. V lost 7 bases and J 0 bases, leaving 21 bases between the germline ends. The CDR3 consists of 18 residues. CDR3 residues: CASKFRDITTANTGELFF. As DNA, the CDR3 is TGTGCCAGCAAGTTCCGGGACATCACGACCGCGAACACCGGGGAGCTGTTTTTT.

V and J are TRBV20-1 and TRBJ2-7; TRBD2 agrees at 12 bases. The ends lost 0 bases at V and 3 bases at J; junction bases unmatched: 9. This CDR3 is 17 amino acids long. Germline CDR1 DFQATT, CDR2 SNEGSKA (reference sequence). The CDR3 sequence: CSARDLRLAGGDYEQYF. CDR3 DNA sequence: TGCAGTGCTAGAGATCTTAGGCTAGCGGGAGGGGACTACGAGCAGTACTTC.

This clonotype was counted only a few times. The chain uses TRBV28 and TRBJ2-5; D remains ambiguous. The V end was cut by 2 bases, the J end by 0 bases, with 4 bases between. CDR1 and CDR2 (germline): MDHEN, SYDVKM. The CDR3 loop spans 13 amino acids. The CDR3 protein is CASSLMYQETQYF. The CDR3 region has the DNA TGTGCCAGCAGTTTAATGTACCAAGAGACCCAGTACTTC. Based on the CDR3 plus reference TRBV28 and TRBJ2-5, the full variable domain is DVKVTQSSRYLVKRTGEKVFLECVQDMDHENMFWYRQDPGLGLRLIYFSYDVKMKEKGDIPEGYSVSREKKERFSLILESASTNQTSMYLCASSLMYQETQYFGPGTRLLVL.

The chain combines TRBV20-1 with TRBJ1-5; D may be TRBD1 (5 bases). The germline gives CDR1 DFQATT, CDR2 SNEGSKA (reference sequence). V gave up 0 bases and J gave up 14 bases, with 8 bases separating them. This CDR3 is built from 10 residues. DNA of the CDR3: TGCAGTGCTAGAGATGGGGGGAAGCATTTT. This encodes CSARDGGKHF.

The CDR3 loop is CASSLSYRSSYEQYF. CDR3 sequence (DNA): TGTGCCAGCAGTTTATCGTATAGGAGCTCCTACGAGCAGTACTTC. This chain joins TRBV27 and TRBJ2-7, with no clear D. The V end lost 0 bases, the J end lost 0 bases, and 9 bases lay between the germline ends. This CDR3 spans 15 amino acids. Germline V gives CDR1 MNHEY, CDR2 SMNVEV (reference sequence).

The rearrangement uses TRBV7-9 and TRBJ1-1, with D perhaps matching TRBD1 (5 bases). CDR3 length equals 16 residues. Trimming removed 6 bases from V and 3 bases from J, with 20 bases in between. The germline V gene encodes CDR1 SEHNR and CDR2 FQNEAQ (reference sequence). The CDR3 loop reads CASSPDSRSWHTEAFF. The CDR3 DNA follows: TGTGCCAGCAGTCCTGACAGTCGATCCTGGCACACTGAAGCTTTCTTT.

At least ten counts were recorded for this clonotype. The chain is built from TRBV9 and TRBJ2-7; 7 nucleotides line up with TRBD1. Losses at the gene ends were 3 bases for V and 5 bases for J; bases not matched to a gene: 5. The CDR3 extends over 13 amino acids. The germline V gene encodes CDR1 SGDLS and CDR2 YYNGEE. DNA for the CDR3: TGTGCCAGCAGCGAGGGGACAGCACACGAGCAGTACTTC. It specifies CASSEGTAHEQYF.

This clonotype was counted many times. J is TRBJ1-5 and V is TRBV2; TRBD1 matches 8 bases. Germline V lookup: CDR1 SNHLY, CDR2 FYNNEI. The CDR3 runs to 14 residues. J was trimmed by 2 bases and V by 9 bases; bases with no gene match: 6. CDR3 sequence: CASRDRGGNQPQHF. Here the CDR3 DNA reads TGTGCCAGTAGAGACAGGGGTGGCAATCAGCCCCAGCATTTT.

This clonotype was seen repeatedly, ten times or more. The J gene is TRBJ2-2, the V gene TRBV10-3; D not certain. The V gene's germline CDR1 is ENHRY and CDR2 SYGVKD. This CDR3 region has 14 residues. V was shortened by 4 bases and J by 0 bases, with 6 bases between the two germline ends. The CDR3 protein is CAISAVPNTGELFF. The DNA of the CDR3 is TGTGCCATCAGTGCGGTCCCGAACACCGGGGAGCTGTTTTTT.

The rearrangement links TRBV24-1 to TRBJ2-2; D gene unclear. V lost 9 bases, J lost 0 bases, and 10 bases lay in between. Germline V lookup: CDR1 KGHDR, CDR2 SFDVKD. There are 14 residues in the CDR3. The DNA of the CDR3 is TGTGCCACCTCGCCATACCCGAACACCGGGGAGCTGTTTTTT. As protein: CATSPYPNTGELFF.

The table lists this clonotype with many counts. The chain links TRBV2 to TRBJ1-5, with D possibly matching TRBD1 (6 bases). Trimming shortened V by 3 bases and J by 0 bases, and 9 bases separated the two germline ends. Germline V CDR1 and CDR2: SNHLY, FYNNEI. The CDR3 runs to 15 residues. The CDR3, as DNA: TGTGCCAGCAGTGATTACAGGGATAGCAATCAGCCCCAGCATTTT. Translated: CASSDYRDSNQPQHF.